Listed here is a single T cell receptor beta chain. The target of this receptor is not known. No base qualities exist here, and no much larger clone lies one base off it. The germline V gene (reference sequence) provides CDR1 SGHNT and CDR2 YYREEE. Germline trimming: 3 bases from V, 5 bases from J; junction bases outside gene matches: 8. From cysteine to phenylalanine, the CDR3 is 15 amino acids long. The read is trimmed to its CDR3 DNA, 45 bases read in frame from base 1. These data are taken from a study of blood T cell repertoires in COVID-19 (TCRdb year 2020). At the level of the whole study: Samples covering the acute and convalescent phases of COVID-19 were provided by collaborators in the United States, Italy and Spain. Samples were obtained from the ongoing ImmuneRACE study (first 160 participants) and from 1,254 subjects provided by 6 global collaborators. Subjects who had been exposed to COVID-19, were actively infected with it, or had recovered from it provided the deeply sampled blood TCRbeta repertoires that made up the dataset. The repertoires were made available in a free public database intended to serve as a resource for research on the immune response to SARS-CoV-2. The sample metadata nearly always contained a de-identified subject ID, COVID-19 status, age in years and sex. HLA class I and class II types, where available, came from metadata supplied by the sample provider rather than from assay-based typing. The material from the prospective study consisted of cDNA or gDNA derived from T cells, B-cell-depleted T cells, or PBMCs. Overall results and qualifications from the work: How much clinical and demographic metadata was included differed by source and by participant, and the metadata was provided uncurated.

One collaborating source in Seattle enrolled patients during active infection and followed them longitudinally through the course of disease. Collaborating institutions collected whole blood in K2EDTA tubes following their own protocols. For TCRbeta analysis, collaborator samples were shipped as frozen whole blood, as isolated PBMCs, or as DNA extracted from either sample type. TCRbeta CDR3 regions were amplified from genomic DNA by means of the immunoSEQ Assay, a bias-controlled multiplex PCR. The paper's processing steps were these. Within the assay, amplification of reference gene primers was used to estimate how many nucleated cells each sample contained. To quantify the absolute abundance of each unique TCRbeta CDR3 rearrangement, sequence reads were collapsed and filtered. For each sample, productive Simpson clonality was calculated as the square root of Simpson's diversity index across productive rearrangements. In its TCRdb copy, this immuneACCESS table keeps in-frame sequences only and misses some clones. Where compared with another copy, unresolved V genes explain less than half of these, and the others have no known cause. That table furnishes V, J and clone size, whereas the DNA furnished D and trimming. Recorded for this sample are under 250,000 clones; around 85% of them occurred a single time. Of the sample, roughly 5% falls within the top ten clones.

The receptor chain draws on TRBV5-4 and TRBJ1-2; the central 9 bases match TRBD1. The sequence came from a man aged 45-65 years with COVID-19, enrolled during active disease. The sample consisted of peripheral blood. The bases read TGTGCCAGCAGCTCCGGGACAGGGACAGCGTATGGCTACACCTTC. This yields the protein CASSSGTGTAYGYTF.